This is a list of T cell receptor beta chains from one sample in a study of post-analysis software for immune sequencing data. One entry per CDR3 protein, called by TCRdb with MiXCR from the PCR reads. In the table there are about 820,000 distinct CDR3 sequences, 53% of which are singletons. Sequenced material: blood. The receptors here all came from a girl between 5 and 17 years old with multiple sclerosis. CDR3s include the opening cysteine and the closing phenylalanine or tryptophan. Each record gives: J gene, V gene, clone size, D gene, CDR3 DNA, CDR3 protein. The D gene is left open where the match is weak. Rows may omit the clone size; those that give it use once, few, many or a size class.

>TRBJ1-2|TRBV12-3/TRBV12-4|-|-
TGTGCCAGCAGGGGAACTCATAACTATGGCTACACCTTC
CASRGTHNYGYTF
>TRBJ2-7|TRBV12-3/TRBV12-4|-|TRBD1
TGTGCCAGCAGTGGTCGGACAGGGGCCTACGAGCAGTACTTC
CASSGRTGAYEQYF
>TRBJ2-7|TRBV4-2|-|-
TGTGCCAGCAGCCAAGATCCGAGGGACAATGAGCAGTACTTC
CASSQDPRDNEQYF
>TRBJ2-7|TRBV29-1|few|-
TGCAGCGTAACCCACAGGGTCAAGGGGGTCCAGTACTTC
CSVTHRVKGVQYF
>TRBJ2-5|TRBV3-1|-|TRBD1
TGTGCCAGCTCCTACAGGGGTCAGCTCGGGGAGCAGTACTTC
CASSYRGQLGEQYF
>TRBJ1-4|TRBV11-2|-|-
TGTGCCAGCAGCTTAGTGGCTAATGAAAAACTGGTTTTT
CASSLVANEKLVF
>TRBJ2-7|TRBV20-1|-|-
TGCAGTGCTAGAGGGGCCTGGCACCGGTCCTACGAGCAGTACTTC
CSARGAWHRSYEQYF
>TRBJ2-7|TRBV20-1|-|-
TGCAGTGCTCTAGGCGAGGTGGTACAGGGCACCTCCTACGAGCAGTACTTC
CSALGEVVQGTSYEQYF
>TRBJ2-1|TRBV4-1|-|TRBD2
TGCGCCAGCAGCCACCTAGCGGGGGACCCTCTCAATGAGCAGTTCTTC
CASSHLAGDPLNEQFF
>TRBJ2-7|TRBV18|-|TRBD2
TGTGCCAGCTCAACGGGACTAGCGCGAATCCCCTACGAGCAGTACTTC
CASSTGLARIPYEQYF
>TRBJ2-4|TRBV29-1|-|TRBD1
TGCAGCGCCCCCTCGGGTGACAGGGTGGGGGAGCAGTACTTC
CSAPSGDRVGEQYF
>TRBJ1-5|TRBV21-1|-|-
TGTGCCAGCAGCAAGGAGGTCCCCCGTTCGGGGACAGGGGGCAGACAGCCCCAGCATTTT
CASSKEVPRSGTGGRQPQHF
>TRBJ1-1|TRBV29-1|few|-
TGCAGCGTTTCGAAAGAATTGAACACTGAAGCTTTCTTT
CSVSKELNTEAFF
>TRBJ2-7|TRBV5-1|-|-
TGCGCCAGCAGTCGGGGGCGAATGAGCGGGGATCGCTCCTACGAGCAGTACTTC
CASSRGRMSGDRSYEQYF
>TRBJ2-5|TRBV15|once|-
TGTGCCACCAGCAGAGATCAACGGGGGGCCGGGGTGACCCAGTACTTC
CATSRDQRGAGVTQYF
>TRBJ2-7|TRBV20-1|-|-
TGCAGTGCTAGAGTTGGGCCGGTGGTCGAGCAGTACTTC
CSARVGPVVEQYF
>TRBJ2-7|TRBV6-1|-|-
TGTGCCAGCAGTACCCGGGACTTATCCCCACACGAGCAGTACTTC
CASSTRDLSPHEQYF
>TRBJ2-1|TRBV20-1|-|-
TGCAGTGCTAGTAAACTGTTCGGCTCCTACAATGAGCAGTTCTTC
CSASKLFGSYNEQFF
>TRBJ1-2|TRBV6-6|-|-
TGTGCCAGCAGTTACTCGACAGGATGGGAGGGCTACACCTTC
CASSYSTGWEGYTF
>TRBJ2-7|TRBV7-2|-|-
TGTGCCAGCAGTTCCCGGGGATCGAGCGAGCAGTACTTC
CASSSRGSSEQYF
>TRBJ2-7|TRBV12-3/TRBV12-4|-|-
TGTGCCAGCACCCTAGGGGGGACAACGTTGGTCGAGCAGTACTTC
CASTLGGTTLVEQYF
>TRBJ2-3|TRBV20-1|-|-
TGCAGTGCTACCAGGGACAGCACAGATACGCAGTATTTT
CSATRDSTDTQYF
>TRBJ2-7|TRBV5-1|-|-
TGCGCCAGCAGCTTGGGGGGAGCCTCCTACGAGCAGGACTTC
CASSLGGASYEQDF